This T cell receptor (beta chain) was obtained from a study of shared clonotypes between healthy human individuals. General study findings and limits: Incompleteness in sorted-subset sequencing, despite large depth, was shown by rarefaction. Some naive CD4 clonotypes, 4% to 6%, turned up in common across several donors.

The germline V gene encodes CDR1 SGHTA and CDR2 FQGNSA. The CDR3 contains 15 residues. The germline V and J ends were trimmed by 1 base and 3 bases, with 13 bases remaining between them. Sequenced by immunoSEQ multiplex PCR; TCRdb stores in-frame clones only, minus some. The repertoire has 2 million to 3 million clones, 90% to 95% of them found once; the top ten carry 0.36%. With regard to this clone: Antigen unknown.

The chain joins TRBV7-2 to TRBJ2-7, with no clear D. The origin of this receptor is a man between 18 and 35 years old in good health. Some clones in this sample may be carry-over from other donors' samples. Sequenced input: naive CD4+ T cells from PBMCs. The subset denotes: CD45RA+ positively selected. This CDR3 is CASSLGVGGGYEQYF. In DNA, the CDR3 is TGTGCCAGCAGCTTAGGGGTGGGCGGCGGCTACGAGCAGTACTTC.